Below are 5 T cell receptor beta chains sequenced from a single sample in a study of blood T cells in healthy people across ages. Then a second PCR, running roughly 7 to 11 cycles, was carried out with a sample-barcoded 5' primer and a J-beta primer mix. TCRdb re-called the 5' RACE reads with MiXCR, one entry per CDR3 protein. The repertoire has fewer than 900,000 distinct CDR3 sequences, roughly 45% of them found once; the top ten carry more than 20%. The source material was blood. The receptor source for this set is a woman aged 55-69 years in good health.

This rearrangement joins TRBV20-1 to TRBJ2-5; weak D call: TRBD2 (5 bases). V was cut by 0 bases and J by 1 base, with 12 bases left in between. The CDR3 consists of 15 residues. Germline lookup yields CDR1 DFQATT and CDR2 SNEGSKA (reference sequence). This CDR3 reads CSARDPIGGQETQYF. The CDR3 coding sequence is TGCAGTGCTAGAGATCCGATCGGAGGCCAAGAGACCCAGTACTTC.

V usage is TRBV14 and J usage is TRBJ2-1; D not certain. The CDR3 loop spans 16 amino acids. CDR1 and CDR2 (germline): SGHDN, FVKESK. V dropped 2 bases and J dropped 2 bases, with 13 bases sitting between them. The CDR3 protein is CASSQSGSVAYNEQFF. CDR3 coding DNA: TGTGCCAGCAGCCAATCGGGCAGCGTAGCCTACAATGAGCAGTTCTTC.

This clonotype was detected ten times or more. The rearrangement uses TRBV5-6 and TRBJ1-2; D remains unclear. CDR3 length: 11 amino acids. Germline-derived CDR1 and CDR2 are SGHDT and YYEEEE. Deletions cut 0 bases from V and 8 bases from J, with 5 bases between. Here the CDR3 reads CASSLESGYTF. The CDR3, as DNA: TGTGCCAGCAGCTTGGAAAGCGGCTACACCTTC.

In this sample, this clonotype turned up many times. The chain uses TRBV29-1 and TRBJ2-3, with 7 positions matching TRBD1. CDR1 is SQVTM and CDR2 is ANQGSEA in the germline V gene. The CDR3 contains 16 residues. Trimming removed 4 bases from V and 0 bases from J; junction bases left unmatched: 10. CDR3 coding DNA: TGCAGCGTTGCAGGGGGAACTACTACTAGCACAGATACGCAGTATTTT. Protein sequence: CSVAGGTTTSTDTQYF.

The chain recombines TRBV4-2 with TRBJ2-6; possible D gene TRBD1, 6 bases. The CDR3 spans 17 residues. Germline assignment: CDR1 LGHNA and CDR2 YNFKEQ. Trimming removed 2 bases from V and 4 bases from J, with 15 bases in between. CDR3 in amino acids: CASSQSVRGSGANVLTF. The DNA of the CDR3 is TGTGCCAGCAGCCAAAGTGTAAGGGGGAGCGGGGCCAACGTCCTGACTTTC.